This TCR beta chain was captured by sequencing in a study of tumor-infiltrating lymphocytes in localized non-small cell lung cancer. Study-level information: Some samples were collected after neoadjuvant chemotherapy; smokers, never-smokers and several histologies were included. Overall study findings and caveats: Recurrence-free survival showed no association with tumor T-cell fraction.

Assay used: immunoSEQ multiplex PCR; TCRdb lists only in-frame clones, some missing. The sample records about 24,000 clones, under 75% being singletons. Trimming cost V 6 bases and J 5 bases, with 11 bases left between them. The CDR3 loop spans 13 amino acids. Looked up from germline, CDR1 is MNHEY and CDR2 is SMNVEV (reference sequence). About this clone: What it recognizes is unknown.

The J gene is TRBJ1-5, the V gene TRBV27, with TRBD1 as a possible D gene (5 bases). The sample taken for sequencing was lung tumor tissue. This clonotype was obtained from a human donor with non-small cell lung cancer. CDR3 loop: CASSQRGDQPQHF. CDR3 nucleotide sequence: TGTGCCAGCAGCCAAAGGGGCGATCAGCCCCAGCATTTT.